This paragraph reports one T cell receptor beta chain. Its target is unknown. A far larger clone lies a single base away; this is likely a read error. The data were obtained in a study of T cell therapy after organ transplantation. At the level of the study: T cells were expanded 2 to 3 weeks with 30 CMV class I/II epitopes. Across 2 to 6 intravenous infusions, patients got a median of 1.92 x 10^8 CMV-specific T cells. Study-wide points: Endogenous clonotypes not in therapy products appeared after therapy alongside transferred ones. Concurrent antirejection and antiviral drugs remain unassessed confounders.

Trimming pared 0 bases from V and 6 bases from J, leaving 9 bases between. Germline CDR1 is LGHNA and CDR2 is YNFKEQ. The CDR3 sequence is 14 residues long. Method: immunoSEQ multiplex PCR; TCRdb's copy keeps in-frame clones and lacks some. The sample carries a few thousand clones, roughly 69% recorded once. As for time point: 20-29 weeks after completion of therapy. The chain couples TRBV4-2 to TRBJ2-1, with D tentatively TRBD1 or TRBD2 (5 bases each). This material consisted of CD8+ T cells from blood, taken after autologous CMV-specific T cell therapy. The TCR comes from a human patient who had received a solid organ transplant and had CMV disease. The graft donor may have given rise to some T cells. CDR3 sequence: CASSQDPRGNEQFF. Written as DNA, the CDR3 is TGTGCCAGCAGCCAAGATCCGAGGGGCAATGAGCAGTTCTTC.